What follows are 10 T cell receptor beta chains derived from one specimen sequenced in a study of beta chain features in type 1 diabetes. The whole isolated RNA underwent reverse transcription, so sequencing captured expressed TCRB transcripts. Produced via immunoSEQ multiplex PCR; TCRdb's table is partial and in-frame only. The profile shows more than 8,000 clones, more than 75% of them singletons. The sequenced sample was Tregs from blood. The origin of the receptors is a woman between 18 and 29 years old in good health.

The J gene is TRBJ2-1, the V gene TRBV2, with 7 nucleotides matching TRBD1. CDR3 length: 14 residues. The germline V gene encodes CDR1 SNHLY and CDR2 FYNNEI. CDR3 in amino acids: CVTAFGRGWNEQFF. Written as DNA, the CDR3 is TGTGTCACAGCGTTTGGCAGGGGGTGGAATGAGCAGTTCTTC. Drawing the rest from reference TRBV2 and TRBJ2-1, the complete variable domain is EPEVTQTPSHQVTQMGQEVILRCVPISNHLYFYWYRQILGQKVEFLVSFYNNEISEKSEIFDDQFSVERPDGSNFTLKIRSTKLEDSAMYFCVTAFGRGWNEQFFGPGTRLTVL.

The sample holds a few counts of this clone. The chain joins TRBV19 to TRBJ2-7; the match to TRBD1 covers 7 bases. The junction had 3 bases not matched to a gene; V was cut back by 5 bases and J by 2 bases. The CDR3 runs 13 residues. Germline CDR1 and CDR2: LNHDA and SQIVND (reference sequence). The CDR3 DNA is TGTGCCAGTAGTGTGACAGGGCCCTACGAGCAGTACTTC. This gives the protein CASSVTGPYEQYF.

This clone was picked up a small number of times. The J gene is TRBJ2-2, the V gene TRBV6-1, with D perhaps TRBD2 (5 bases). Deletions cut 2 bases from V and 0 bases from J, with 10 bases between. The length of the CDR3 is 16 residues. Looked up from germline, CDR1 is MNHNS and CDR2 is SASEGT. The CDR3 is CASSEMVGANTGELFF. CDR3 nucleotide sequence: TGTGCCAGCAGTGAAATGGTCGGGGCGAACACCGGGGAGCTGTTTTTT.

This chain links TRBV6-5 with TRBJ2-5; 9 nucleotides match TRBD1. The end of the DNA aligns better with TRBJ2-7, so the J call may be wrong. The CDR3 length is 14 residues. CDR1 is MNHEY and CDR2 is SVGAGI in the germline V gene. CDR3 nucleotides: TGTGCCAGCAGTCCCAGGACAGGGGCATACGAGCAGTACTTC. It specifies CASSPRTGAYEQYF.

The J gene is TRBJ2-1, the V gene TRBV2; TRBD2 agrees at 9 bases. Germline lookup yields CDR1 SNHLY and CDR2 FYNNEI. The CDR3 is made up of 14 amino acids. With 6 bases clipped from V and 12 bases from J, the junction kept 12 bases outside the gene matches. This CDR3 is CASSSAGGISVQFF. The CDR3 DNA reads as TGTGCCAGCAGCTCCGCGGGGGGGATTTCGGTGCAGTTCTTC.

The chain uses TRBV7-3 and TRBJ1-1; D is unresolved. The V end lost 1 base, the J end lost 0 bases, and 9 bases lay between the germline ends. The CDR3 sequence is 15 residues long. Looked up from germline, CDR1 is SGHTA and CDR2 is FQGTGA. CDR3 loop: CASSLIRPVNTEAFF. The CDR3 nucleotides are TGTGCCAGCAGCTTAATCAGGCCGGTGAACACTGAAGCTTTCTTT.

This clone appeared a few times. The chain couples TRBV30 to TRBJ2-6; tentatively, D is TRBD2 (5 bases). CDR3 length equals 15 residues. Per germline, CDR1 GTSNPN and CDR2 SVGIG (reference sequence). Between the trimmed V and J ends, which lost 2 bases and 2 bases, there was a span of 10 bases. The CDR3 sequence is CAWSRGVAGANVLTF. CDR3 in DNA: TGTGCCTGGAGTCGGGGTGTCGCTGGGGCCAACGTCCTGACTTTC.

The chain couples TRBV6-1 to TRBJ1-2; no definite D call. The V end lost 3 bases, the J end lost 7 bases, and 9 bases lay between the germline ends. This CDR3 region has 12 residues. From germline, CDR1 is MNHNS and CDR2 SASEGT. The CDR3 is CASSERGRGYTF. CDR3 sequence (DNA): TGTGCCAGCAGTGAGCGGGGTCGTGGCTACACCTTC.

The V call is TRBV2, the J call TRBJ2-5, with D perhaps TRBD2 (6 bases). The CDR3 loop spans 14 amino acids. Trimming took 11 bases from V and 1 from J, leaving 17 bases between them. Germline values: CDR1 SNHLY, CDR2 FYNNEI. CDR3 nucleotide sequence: TGTGCCCCCCGGGGACTTAACCGCCAAGAGACCCAGTACTTC. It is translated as CAPRGLNRQETQYF.

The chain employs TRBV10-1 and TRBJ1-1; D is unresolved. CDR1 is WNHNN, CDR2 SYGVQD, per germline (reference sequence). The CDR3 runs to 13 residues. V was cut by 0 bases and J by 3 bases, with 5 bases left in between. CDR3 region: CASSESRYTEAFF. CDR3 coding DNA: TGCGCCAGCAGTGAGTCGAGGTACACTGAAGCTTTCTTT.